The clone carrying this T cell receptor (beta chain) was found many times. This sample is drawn from a study of regulatory T cells in long-lasting Graves disease. Study-wide background: Duration of antithyroid drug therapy among newly diagnosed Graves' patients was under 3 months.

The sample's time point: newly diagnosed GD, antithyroid drugs for less than 3 months. The TCR library used RNA extracted from PBMCs. The CDR3 has 17 residues. The V and J ends lost 5 bases and 4 bases respectively, with 18 bases between them. Germline V lookup: CDR1 MDHEN, CDR2 SYDVKM. According to the study, TCR beta libraries were built with iRepertoire HTBI primers and CDR3-region Arm-PCR. A single record per CDR3 protein comes from TCRdb applying MiXCR to the multiplex PCR reads. The sample includes approximately 400,000 distinct CDR3 sequences, about 10% of them seen just once. These sequences were also reported in another study, on T cells in Graves' hyperthyroidism and ophthalmopathy.

The TCR sequence derives from a woman aged 18-29 years with Graves disease. V is TRBV28 and J is TRBJ1-6; TRBD1 might be the D (5 bases). This specimen was peripheral blood mononuclear cells (PBMCs), taken at new diagnosis, from a patient treated with antithyroid drugs. This chain's CDR3 is CASSPPPGSEYNSPLHF. Here the CDR3 DNA reads TGTGCCAGCAGTCCACCCCCAGGGTCGGAGTATAATTCACCCCTCCACTTT.